The TCR beta chain described here comes from a study of blood T cell repertoires in COVID-19. Original processing methods: Cell counts per sample came from amplifying reference gene primers. Assay used: immunoSEQ multiplex PCR; TCRdb lists only in-frame clones, some missing. V, J and clone size are taken as reported in that table, and D and trimming were inferred from the DNA itself. Among 210,000 or so clones listed, around 82% were seen once. The ends lost 8 bases at V and 4 bases at J; junction bases unmatched: 4. The germline V gene encodes CDR1 SNHLY and CDR2 FYNNEI. There are 12 residues in the CDR3.

The receptor was isolated from a middle-aged woman with acute or convalescent COVID-19. The material sequenced was peripheral blood. The chain uses TRBV2 and TRBJ1-2; TRBD1 matches at 7 bases. The CDR3 protein is CASSGTVYGYTF. The CDR3 DNA is TGTGCCAGCTCCGGGACAGTCTATGGCTACACCTTC.